One and the same sample provided the 18 T cell receptor beta chains below, sequenced in a study of blood T cell repertoires in COVID-19. Sequenced by immunoSEQ multiplex PCR; TCRdb stores in-frame clones only, minus some. The sample yields a few hundred thousand clones, about 86% seen once. Sequenced material: peripheral blood. The receptors were sampled from a woman younger than 45 who had recovered from COVID-19.

The chain joins TRBV30 to TRBJ2-1; TRBD2 matches at 9 bases. The germline V gene encodes CDR1 GTSNPN and CDR2 SVGIG (reference sequence). The CDR3 extends over 13 amino acids. With V trimmed by 4 bases and J by 3 bases, 1 base remained unmatched. The CDR3 is CAWKRGVYNEQFF. As DNA, the CDR3 is TGTGCCTGGAAGCGGGGGGTCTACAATGAGCAGTTCTTC.

This CDR3 reads CACYSRQGASPLHF. The CDR3 DNA reads as TGTGCCTGTTACAGTAGGCAGGGCGCTTCACCCCTCCACTTT. The V call is TRBV30, the J call TRBJ1-6; tentative D call: TRBD1 (5 bases). Germline V gene sequence: CDR1 GTSNPN, CDR2 SVGIG (reference sequence). Trimming cost V 6 bases and J 9 bases, with 18 bases left between them. The CDR3 is made up of 14 amino acids.

The chain joins TRBV4-2 to TRBJ2-1; weak D call: TRBD1 (7 bases). V lost 2 bases and J lost 10, with 9 bases in between. The CDR3 runs to 12 residues. Germline assignment: CDR1 LGHNA and CDR2 YNFKEQ. The CDR3 loop reads CASSQPGGEQFF. CDR3 nucleotide sequence: TGTGCCAGCAGCCAACCAGGGGGGGAGCAGTTCTTC.

About this clone itself: At one boundary the junction diverges from the germline segment, which might be a read error. The V call is TRBV3-1 (or the pseudogene TRBV3-2), the J call TRBJ1-1; 7 bases fit TRBD1. The CDR3 contains 14 residues. CDR1 LGHDT and CDR2 YNNKEL come from the germline V gene (reference sequence). CDR3 sequence: CASSEDREDTEAFF. The CDR3 nucleotides are TGTGCCAGCAGCGAAGACAGGGAGGACACTGAAGCTTTCTTT.

CDR3 nucleotide sequence: TGTGCCAGTAGTCCCCGGGAGATTCGGAACATTCAGTACTTC. It codes for CASSPREIRNIQYF. V usage is TRBV19 and J usage is TRBJ2-4; D is possibly TRBD2 (6 bases). The CDR3 consists of 14 residues. The V end was cut by 5 bases, the J end by 7 bases, with 15 bases between. The germline V gene encodes CDR1 LNHDA and CDR2 SQIVND (reference sequence). Full variable domain (missing parts from reference TRBV19 and TRBJ2-4): DGGITQSPKYLFRKEGQNVTLSCEQNLNHDAMYWYRQDPGQGLRLIYYSQIVNDFQKGDIAEGYSVSREKKESFPLTVTSAQKNPTAFYLCASSPREIRNIQYFGAGTRLSVL.

The rearrangement joins TRBV2 to TRBJ2-7; 8 bases line up with TRBD1. From germline, CDR1 is SNHLY and CDR2 FYNNEI. V shed 8 bases and J 2 bases; nucleotides not matched to a gene: 8. The CDR3 extends over 14 amino acids. This CDR3 is CASPKRTGTYEQYF. The CDR3 nucleotides read TGTGCCAGCCCCAAGAGGACAGGGACCTACGAGCAGTACTTC.

The genes are TRBV19 and TRBJ2-5; 7 bases are shared with TRBD1. The CDR3 runs 15 residues. Germline values: CDR1 LNHDA, CDR2 SQIVND (reference sequence). Trimming removed 4 bases from V and 4 bases from J; junction bases left unmatched: 9. The chain's CDR3 is CASSTLTGKGETQYF. The CDR3 DNA follows: TGTGCCAGTAGTACTCTGACAGGGAAGGGAGAGACCCAGTACTTC.

This clone was seen only a few times. The V and J genes are TRBV11-2 and TRBJ1-5, with a tentative D call TRBD1 (5 bases). The CDR3 extends over 16 amino acids. Germline-derived CDR1 and CDR2 are SGHAT and FQNNGV. V lost 0 bases, J lost 4 bases, and 13 bases lay in between. CDR3 nucleotide sequence: TGTGCCAGCAGCTTAGACCGGGGGAAAGGAAATCAGCCCCAGCATTTT. Its translation: CASSLDRGKGNQPQHF.

The chain joins TRBV20-1 to TRBJ2-5; 11 nucleotides line up with TRBD2. V was pared by 3 bases and J by 2 bases, with 2 bases of the junction left unmatched. The CDR3 totals 14 residues. Per the germline V gene, CDR1 is DFQATT and CDR2 is SNEGSKA (reference sequence). CDR3 bases: TGCAGTGCTAGTGGGACTAGCGGTCAAGAGACCCAGTACTTC. Its protein product is CSASGTSGQETQYF.

The genes are TRBV12-3 or TRBV12-4 and TRBJ1-5; D is unresolved. V was pared by 10 bases and J by 11 bases, with 15 bases between. The CDR3 covers 11 residues. CDR3 protein: CATSRGEAQHF. The CDR3 nucleotides are TGTGCCACTAGTCGAGGAGAAGCCCAGCATTTT.

The chain couples TRBV7-8 to TRBJ2-3; 8 bases are shared with TRBD2. The ends lost 1 base at V and 3 bases at J; junction bases unmatched: 9. The CDR3 sequence is 17 residues long. The germline V gene encodes CDR1 SGHVS and CDR2 FQNEAQ. Written as DNA, the CDR3 is TGTGCCAGCAGCTTAGGCTCACCGGGACTAGTGACAGATACGCAGTATTTT. This encodes CASSLGSPGLVTDTQYF.

The V and J genes are TRBV10-3 and TRBJ2-1; TRBD2 agrees at 10 bases. Looked up from germline, CDR1 is ENHRY and CDR2 is SYGVKD. This CDR3 has 14 amino acids. The V segment lost 10 bases and the J segment 5 bases; nucleotides outside the gene matches: 8. CDR3 in amino acids: CATDPGLAHNEQFF. The CDR3 DNA reads TGTGCCACCGATCCGGGACTAGCGCACAATGAGCAGTTCTTC.

The chain joins TRBV12-3 or TRBV12-4 to TRBJ1-1; 7 nucleotides line up with TRBD1. CDR3 length equals 13 residues. V was clipped by 6 bases and J by 4 bases; unmatched bases: 5. Here the CDR3 DNA reads TGTGCCAGCAGGACAGGGTGGGCCACTGAAGCTTTCTTT. Translating it yields CASRTGWATEAFF.

The CDR3 here is CASSFPPRYEQFF. CDR3 DNA sequence: TGTGCCAGCAGTTTTCCCCCGAGGTATGAGCAGTTCTTC. The chain links TRBV28 to TRBJ2-1; D ambiguous. V lost 3 bases and J 8 bases, leaving 11 bases between the germline ends. This CDR3 is built from 13 residues. Germline V CDR1 and CDR2: MDHEN, SYDVKM.

The chain is built from TRBV18 and TRBJ2-7; 11 bases are a match to TRBD2. The CDR3 extends over 18 amino acids. Germline V gene sequence: CDR1 KGHSH, CDR2 LQKENI. Losses at the gene ends were 2 bases for V and 0 bases for J; bases not matched to a gene: 9. The CDR3 DNA reads as TGTGCCAGCTCACCAAATTCCGGGACTAGCGGTAGCTCCTACGAGCAGTACTTC. Translating it yields CASSPNSGTSGSSYEQYF.

This sequence joins TRBV3-1 (or the pseudogene TRBV3-2) and TRBJ2-2, with D uncertain. The germline CDR1 and CDR2 sequences are LGHDT and YNNKEL (reference sequence). The CDR3 loop spans 12 amino acids. V gave up 2 bases and J gave up 7 bases, with 5 bases separating them. The CDR3 DNA sequence: TGTGCCAGCAGCCAATCCGGCGGGGAGCTGTTTTTT. Translating it yields CASSQSGGELFF.

This clone was observed many times. The chain recombines TRBV4-1 with TRBJ2-7; possible D gene TRBD2, 5 bases. CDR3 length: 15 residues. V was pared by 1 base and J by 0 bases, with 10 bases between. Germline CDR1 MGHRA, CDR2 YSYEKL. The CDR3 here is CASSQAGSASYEQYF. The CDR3 DNA is TGCGCCAGCAGCCAAGCGGGAAGCGCCTCCTACGAGCAGTACTTC.

This clone appeared once. The chain combines TRBV11-2 with TRBJ1-2; 9 bases map to TRBD1. The CDR3 consists of 13 residues. With V trimmed by 8 bases and J by 9 bases, 10 bases remained unmatched. Germline V gene sequence: CDR1 SGHAT, CDR2 FQNNGV. The CDR3 DNA is TGTGCCAGCTCGCCAGGACAGGGGAGTCGCTACACCTTC. Translating gives CASSPGQGSRYTF.